The 32 T cell receptor beta chains presented below share a single source sample, sequenced in a study of shared clonotypes between healthy human individuals. Clones were sequenced by immunoSEQ multiplex PCR, and TCRdb holds only the in-frame ones, with some missing. The sample has over 750,000 clones, 95% to 97% seen once. Terminally differentiated effector memory CD45RA+ cells were excluded by CCR7 positive selection of CD45RO-negative cells. The sample was naive CD8+ T cells sorted from blood. Receptors originate from a man aged 30 to 45 in good health.

The gene calls are TRBV15 and TRBJ2-7; no clear D. Germline V gene sequence: CDR1 LNHNV, CDR2 YYDKDF (reference sequence). This CDR3 is built from 17 residues. The V gene lost 0 bases and the J gene lost 6 bases, with 21 bases spanning the gap. Here the CDR3 reads CATSRDPGPSSRFEQYF. DNA for the CDR3: TGTGCCACCAGCAGAGACCCAGGACCGAGTTCCCGCTTCGAGCAGTACTTC.

The chain is built from TRBV29-1 and TRBJ1-2, with D hard to call. Trimming left V 4 bases short and J 4 bases short, with 7 bases between. Looked up from germline, CDR1 is SQVTM and CDR2 is ANQGSEA. CDR3 length: 11 residues. The CDR3 protein is CSVVGPYGYTF. CDR3 DNA: TGCAGCGTTGTAGGCCCCTATGGCTACACCTTC.

The rearrangement joins TRBV7-9 to TRBJ2-2; 8 bases match TRBD1. The CDR3 has 17 residues. V lost 2 bases and J lost 3; bases outside the gene matches: 8. The germline V gene has CDR1 SEHNR and CDR2 FQNEAQ (reference sequence). DNA for the CDR3: TGTGCCAGCAGCTTACCGTATGGACAGGGTGACACCGGGGAGCTGTTTTTT. This translates into CASSLPYGQGDTGELFF. The entire variable domain, with the rest obtained from reference TRBV7-9 and TRBJ2-2, is as follows: DTGVSQNPRHKITKRGQNVTFRCDPISEHNRLYWYRQTLGQGPEFLTYFQNEAQLEKSRLLSDRFSAERPKGSFSTLEIQRTEQGDSAMYLCASSLPYGQGDTGELFFGEGSRLTVL.

The chain carries TRBV5-1 and TRBJ2-2; D could derive from TRBD1 or TRBD2 (6 bases each). Per the germline V gene, CDR1 is SGHRS and CDR2 is YFSETQ. V dropped 0 bases and J dropped 6 bases, with 21 bases sitting between them. CDR3 length equals 18 residues. The CDR3 protein is CASSLGDTGGPLAGELFF. CDR3 sequence (DNA): TGCGCCAGCAGCTTGGGGGACACTGGAGGGCCGTTGGCCGGGGAGCTGTTTTTT. The variable domain in full, completed from reference TRBV5-1 and TRBJ2-2, reads KAGVTQTPRYLIKTRGQQVTLSCSPISGHRSVSWYQQTPGQGLQFLFEYFSETQRNKGNFPGRFSGRQFSNSRSEMNVSTLELGDSALYLCASSLGDTGGPLAGELFFGEGSRLTVL.

The chain is built from TRBV29-1 and TRBJ2-1; 11 bases are shared with TRBD2. CDR3 length equals 13 residues. Germline V gives CDR1 SQVTM, CDR2 ANQGSEA. V lost 3 bases, J lost 9 bases, and 4 bases stayed unmatched. CDR3 loop: CSVDPSGRSEQFF. The CDR3 nucleotides are TGCAGCGTTGATCCTAGCGGGAGGTCTGAGCAGTTCTTC.

The J gene is TRBJ2-2, the V gene TRBV7-9; 7 nucleotides line up with TRBD1. The CDR3 extends over 15 amino acids. Germline CDR1 is SEHNR and CDR2 is FQNEAQ (reference sequence). Germline trimming cut 4 bases from V and 3 bases from J; bases unmatched to any gene: 5. DNA of the CDR3: TGTGCCAGCAGCTCGACAGGGATATACACCGGGGAGCTGTTTTTT. Translated, it gives CASSSTGIYTGELFF.

Of note for this clone: This sample includes further DNA sequences coding for the same CDR3. This chain joins TRBV5-6 and TRBJ2-1, with D hard to call. V was pared by 0 bases and J by 6 bases, with 4 bases between. The CDR3 consists of 12 residues. Germline CDR1 reads SGHDT; CDR2 reads YYEEEE. CDR3 region: CASSLGGNEQFF. In DNA, the CDR3 is TGTGCCAGCAGCTTGGGAGGCAATGAGCAGTTCTTC.

The sample holds one count of this clone. This chain uses TRBV11-2 with TRBJ1-5, with a possible D match to TRBD1 (5 bases). Trimming pared 5 bases from V and 9 bases from J, leaving 14 bases between. Germline V CDR1 and CDR2: SGHAT, FQNNGV. The CDR3 is made up of 13 amino acids. The CDR3 loop is CASSGKPGGPQHF. The CDR3 bases are TGTGCCAGCAGCGGCAAACCGGGGGGGCCCCAGCATTTT.

The chain employs TRBV5-1 and TRBJ2-2; 8 bases are shared with TRBD2. After removal of 1 base from V and 5 bases from J, the junction contained 4 bases not matched to a gene. The length of the CDR3 is 15 residues. Germline loops: CDR1 SGHRS, CDR2 YFSETQ. This CDR3 is CASSLTAGETGELFF. The DNA for the CDR3 is TGCGCCAGCAGCTTGACAGCGGGAGAGACCGGGGAGCTGTTTTTT.

The chain employs TRBV11-2 and TRBJ2-2; D is unresolved. Trimming took 2 bases from V and 7 from J, leaving 11 bases between them. The V gene's germline CDR1 is SGHAT and CDR2 FQNNGV. The CDR3 has 14 amino acids. This chain's CDR3 is CASSLWDRSGELFF. The CDR3 DNA reads TGTGCCAGCAGCTTATGGGATCGGAGCGGGGAGCTGTTTTTT.

The chain couples TRBV6-1 to TRBJ2-1; 11 bases line up with TRBD2. Trimming took 2 bases from V and 2 from J; bases not matched to a gene: 8. CDR1 MNHNS and CDR2 SASEGT come from the germline V gene. CDR3 size: 18 residues. The CDR3 protein is CASSEPLAGELAYNEQFF. The CDR3 DNA reads TGTGCCAGCAGTGAACCACTAGCGGGAGAGTTGGCCTACAATGAGCAGTTCTTC.

J is TRBJ2-3 and V is TRBV7-8; tentatively, D is TRBD1 (5 bases). The CDR3 sequence is 16 residues long. The V and J ends lost 4 bases and 0 bases respectively, with 14 bases between them. Germline lookup yields CDR1 SGHVS and CDR2 FQNEAQ. The CDR3 loop is CASSSPSTVSTDTQYF. CDR3 coding DNA: TGTGCCAGCAGCTCCCCCTCGACAGTTAGCACAGATACGCAGTATTTT. Full variable domain (rest looked up from reference TRBV7-8 and TRBJ2-3): GAGVSQSPRYKVAKRGQDVALRCDPISGHVSLFWYQQALGQGPEFLTYFQNEAQLDKSGLPSDRFFAERPEGSVSTLKIQRTQQEDSAVYLCASSSPSTVSTDTQYFGPGTRLTVL.

The V gene is TRBV6-1, the J gene TRBJ1-5, with unresolved D. CDR1 is MNHNS and CDR2 is SASEGT in the germline V gene. The CDR3 totals 13 residues. V was cut by 7 bases and J by 3 bases, with 10 bases left in between. The CDR3 DNA reads TGTGCCAGCATGGGGTTAGACAATCAGCCCCAGCATTTT. It is translated as CASMGLDNQPQHF.

Here the CDR3 reads CASSKTGDEQYF. The DNA for the CDR3 is TGTGCCAGCAGCAAAACAGGGGACGAGCAGTACTTC. The J gene is TRBJ2-7, the V gene TRBV5-4, with TRBD1 matching 7 bases. The V gene's germline CDR1 is SGHNT and CDR2 YYREEE (reference sequence). CDR3 length: 12 amino acids. The V gene end was trimmed by 4 bases and the J gene end by 5 bases; junction bases not matched to a gene: 3.

The genes are TRBV27 and TRBJ1-1; 7 bases align to TRBD1. V gave up 5 bases and J gave up 5 bases; unmatched junction bases: 5. CDR3 size: 13 residues. Germline loops: CDR1 MNHEY, CDR2 SMNVEV (reference sequence). CDR3 bases: TGTGCCAGCAGTCTCGGGACAGAGACTGAAGCTTTCTTT. Its translation is CASSLGTETEAFF.

The chain is built from TRBV4-3 and TRBJ2-1, with D unclear. Germline-derived CDR1 and CDR2 are LGHNA and YSLEER. This CDR3 is built from 18 residues. Trimming took off 0 bases at V and 0 bases at J, with 15 bases between the two ends. The chain's CDR3 is CASSQDRLLLSSYNEQFF. DNA for the CDR3: TGCGCCAGCAGCCAAGACAGGCTCTTACTAAGCTCCTACAATGAGCAGTTCTTC.

The chain is built from TRBV27 and TRBJ2-3; 9 bases line up with TRBD1. Looked up from germline, CDR1 is MNHEY and CDR2 is SMNVEV (reference sequence). The CDR3 consists of 15 residues. The V gene end was trimmed by 5 bases and the J gene end by 2 bases; junction bases not matched to a gene: 5. CDR3 in amino acids: CASSMRDRATDTQYF. DNA for the CDR3: TGTGCCAGCAGTATGAGGGACAGGGCCACAGATACGCAGTATTTT.

This chain uses TRBV5-1 with TRBJ2-7; weak D call: TRBD2 (6 bases). From germline, CDR1 is SGHRS and CDR2 YFSETQ. V gave up 4 bases and J gave up 5 bases, with 19 bases separating them. This CDR3 is 15 amino acids long. The DNA for the CDR3 is TGCGCCAGCAGCCCCTACGCGGGGACTTCTCACGAGCAGTACTTC. This encodes CASSPYAGTSHEQYF.

This sequence joins TRBV10-3 and TRBJ2-7; D unclear. The CDR3 sequence is 14 residues long. V lost 0 bases, J lost 4 bases, and 10 bases lay in between. Per germline, CDR1 ENHRY and CDR2 SYGVKD. The CDR3 reads CAISESNSVYEQYF. The CDR3 DNA follows: TGTGCCATCAGTGAGTCGAATTCAGTTTACGAGCAGTACTTC.

The rearrangement uses TRBV21-1 and TRBJ1-5. TRBV21-1 is a pseudogene. This CDR3 is 17 amino acids long. This CDR3 is CASSNFTTRCGNQPQHF. The CDR3 DNA follows: TGTGCCAGCAGCAATTTCACTACACGTTGTGGCAATCAGCCCCAGCATTTT.

The rearrangement uses TRBV13 and TRBJ2-7; 8 bases match TRBD2. Germline CDR1 reads PRHDT; CDR2 reads FYEKMQ (reference sequence). The CDR3 has 14 amino acids. The trim removed 4 bases at V and 2 bases at J, leaving 4 bases unmatched. CDR3 bases: TGTGCCAGCAGCTCCAGCGGGAGACCCTACGAGCAGTACTTC. It is translated as CASSSSGRPYEQYF.

This chain uses TRBV27 with TRBJ2-5; D gene unclear. The V end lost 3 bases, the J end lost 4 bases, and 9 bases lay between the germline ends. Germline values: CDR1 MNHEY, CDR2 SMNVEV (reference sequence). The CDR3 extends over 13 amino acids. CDR3 sequence reads: CASSFIPRETQYF. The CDR3 region has the DNA TGTGCCAGCAGTTTCATTCCTCGAGAGACCCAGTACTTC.

The CDR3 sequence is CASSLGDRGTYEQYF. CDR3 coding DNA: TGTGCCAGCAGCTTAGGGGACAGGGGAACATACGAGCAGTACTTC. This chain uses TRBV5-4 with TRBJ2-7; 10 nucleotides agree with TRBD1. V lost 2 bases to trimming and J lost 4 bases; unmatched junction nucleotides: 6. Germline CDR1 is SGHNT and CDR2 is YYREEE (reference sequence). The CDR3 is made up of 15 amino acids.

The V and J genes are TRBV5-1 and TRBJ1-6; D may be TRBD1 (5 bases). Germline loops: CDR1 SGHRS, CDR2 YFSETQ. Trimming cost V 2 bases and J 8 bases, with 14 bases left between them. The CDR3 is made up of 15 amino acids. Written as DNA, the CDR3 is TGCGCCAGCAGCTTATTCCAGGGACGGGATTCACCCCTCCACTTT. This gives the protein CASSLFQGRDSPLHF.

The V call is TRBV2, the J call TRBJ2-1; no clear D. The CDR3 consists of 15 residues. V was clipped by 6 bases and J by 0 bases, with 12 bases between them. Per the germline V gene, CDR1 is SNHLY and CDR2 is FYNNEI. The DNA of the CDR3 is TGTGCCAGCAGCGTACCCAGCGCCTCCTACAATGAGCAGTTCTTC. Translated: CASSVPSASYNEQFF.

The V gene is TRBV27, the J gene TRBJ1-5; maybe TRBD1 (5 bases). Germline loops: CDR1 MNHEY, CDR2 SMNVEV (reference sequence). Trimming left V 0 bases short and J 6 bases short, with 9 bases between. This CDR3 is 14 amino acids long. This CDR3 is CASSLSGTGQPQHF. CDR3 DNA sequence: TGTGCCAGCAGTTTATCAGGGACCGGTCAGCCCCAGCATTTT.

The chain couples TRBV7-9 to TRBJ2-7; D gene uncertain. This CDR3 is built from 14 residues. Deletions cut 3 bases from V and 2 bases from J, with 11 bases between. CDR1 is SEHNR and CDR2 is FQNEAQ in the germline V gene (reference sequence). CDR3 residues: CASSFWQNPYEQYF. CDR3 nucleotide sequence: TGTGCCAGCAGCTTCTGGCAGAACCCCTACGAGCAGTACTTC.

The gene calls are TRBV7-6 and TRBJ2-7, with D maybe TRBD1 (5 bases). The V gene lost 3 bases and the J gene lost 3 bases, with 9 bases spanning the gap. The germline V gene encodes CDR1 SGHVS and CDR2 FNYEAQ. The CDR3 runs 13 residues. Written as DNA, the CDR3 is TGTGCCAGCAGCTTTGACAGATACTACGAGCAGTACTTC. Translated, it gives CASSFDRYYEQYF.

The chain recombines TRBV7-9 with TRBJ2-7; TRBD2 matches 14 bases. Germline CDR1 reads SEHNR; CDR2 reads FQNEAQ (reference sequence). The length of the CDR3 is 17 residues. V lost 4 bases to trimming and J lost 2 bases; unmatched junction nucleotides: 7. The CDR3 bases are TGTGCCAGCAGCTCGGGACTAGCGGGAGCATCTGCCTACGAGCAGTACTTC. Encoded protein: CASSSGLAGASAYEQYF.

The chain combines TRBV6-1 with TRBJ2-7; TRBD1 might be the D (5 bases). Trimming shortened V by 6 bases and J by 2 bases, and 17 bases separated the two germline ends. The CDR3 is 15 amino acids. Germline loops: CDR1 MNHNS, CDR2 SASEGT. The DNA for the CDR3 is TGTGCCAGCAGACGCCGACAGAAGAAAGCCTACGAGCAGTACTTC. Translated, it gives CASRRRQKKAYEQYF.

The genes are TRBV18 and TRBJ2-5, with TRBD2 matching over 14 bases. The germline gives CDR1 KGHSH, CDR2 LQKENI. There are 18 residues in the CDR3. The trim removed 2 bases at V and 2 bases at J, leaving 7 bases unmatched. The CDR3 DNA reads TGTGCCAGCTCACCATCCGTCGGGACTAGCGGGAGACAAGAGACCCAGTACTTC. Encoded protein: CASSPSVGTSGRQETQYF.

This chain connects TRBV2 to TRBJ2-7; the match to TRBD2 covers 11 bases. The germline V gene encodes CDR1 SNHLY and CDR2 FYNNEI. The CDR3 consists of 15 residues. The ends lost 5 bases at V and 4 bases at J; junction bases unmatched: 7. CDR3 DNA sequence: TGTGCCAGCAGTCAACTACCTAGCGGGAGGTACGAGCAGTACTTC. It encodes CASSQLPSGRYEQYF.